This T cell receptor (beta chain) originates from a study of technical replicates of blood from several donors. Germline V CDR1 and CDR2: MGHRA, YSYEKL. V lost 3 bases and J lost 5; bases outside the gene matches: 4. The CDR3 covers 14 residues. Repertoires were generated with immunoSEQ multiplex PCR, while TCRdb's copy carries only in-frame clones and drops some. The data hold more than 90,000 clones, with around 96% observed a single time. This receptor was taken from a human donor in good health. Sequenced input: T cells isolated from PBMCs. This sequence joins TRBV4-1 and TRBJ1-2, with TRBD1 matching over 9 bases. As DNA, the CDR3 is TGCGCCAGCAGCCAGGGACAGGGCCAATATGGCTACACCTTC. Protein product: CASSQGQGQYGYTF.